This TCR beta chain was found in a study of cytomegalovirus exposure and HLA in healthy donors (dated by TCRdb to 2016 to 2017). Broadly, across the study: In an earlier analysis of about 560 of the donors, approximately 300 Gb of sequence data and 100 million or so unique TCR beta sequences from about 179 million T cells were reported. An early release covering some 640 HLA-typed donors comprised 250 to 350 gigabases of sequencing data and roughly 86 million unique TCR sequences. Of the 398 genotyped donors, approximately 81% were placed in the genetic ancestry cluster associated with self-reported Caucasian donors. The study aimed to test whether signatures of past pathogen exposure could be identified by cataloging public T cell receptors. The study used immunosequencing to profile the T cell repertoires of approximately 690 subjects and linked those repertoires to cytomegalovirus serostatus. Besides the first cohort of 666 subjects, a separate validation cohort made up of 95 to 150 different subjects was used. The study combined high-throughput TCR immunosequencing, statistical association of individual TCRs with disease status, and machine learning to predict cytomegalovirus infection status. A later analysis re-examined previously published TCR beta repertoires from just over 650 donors and added high-resolution HLA genotyping to investigate patterns of TCR occurrence. Rather than using new phenotypic data, the later analysis identified candidate immune exposures from TCR beta sequences and from how often those sequences occurred across donors. An earlier analysis of around 580 of the donors used high-throughput TCR beta sequencing to judge whether each TCR beta V gene segment behaved as functional or pseudogenic. Donor age, sex, ethnicity and CMV serostatus were compiled together with the repertoire data. In a later genetic analysis, genome-wide SNP genotypes for about three fifths of the roughly 670 donors were used, and that subset was treated as a discovery cohort. All discovery cohort repertoires had been generated on a single sequencing platform. Class I and class II HLA loci were covered by the typing at four-digit resolution. The number of donors typed differed by locus, with about 629-630 for A, B, C, DRB1 and DQB1, around 520 for DQA1, 606 for DPA1, and under 490 for DPB1. A few DR-DQ haplotypes were treated as single units for association and clustering because of strong linkage in the cohort. On average, 235,054 unique TCR beta nucleotide sequences were sequenced per donor among a few hundred genotyped donors of the cohort, with roughly 18% of those sequences being non-productive.

The cohort comprised fewer than 750 healthy bone marrow donors. All cohort members were sampled while nominally healthy, although unrecorded immune exposures were likely present. The donor tested CMV seronegative, placing the donor among the 350 or so seronegative members of the cohort. A peripheral blood sample was collected from each donor, and TCR beta sequencing was performed on peripheral blood mononuclear cells. The Qiagen DNeasy Blood Extraction Kit was used to extract genomic DNA from the blood cell samples. Results the study describes overall, beyond this receptor: A further reported finding was that TCR beta sequences accurately predicted the HLA-A and HLA-B alleles for most subjects in the first cohort. Immune exposure information for the cohort was limited to CMV serostatus. The study listed approximately 160 TCR beta chains as associated with cytomegalovirus. Because the 87-base-pair reads could not distinguish some IMGT-functional V segments, including TRBV6-2 and TRBV6-3, those segments were excluded. A later analysis found that most CMV-associated TCR beta chains appeared HLA-restricted, with HLA associations seemingly driven largely by CMV exposure. A few of the identified cytomegalovirus-associated TCR beta chains were confirmed in vitro to be specific for cytomegalovirus antigens. In a later analysis, HLA-associated TCR beta chains were found to be more clonally expanded and to have lower generation probabilities than equally common non-associated chains. V-gene and J-gene trimming of TCR beta chains was associated with a missense DCLRE1C variant in a later genetic analysis, and the association was replicated in an independent cohort. Most TCR sequences were seen in very few donors, while some public TCRs were found in many individuals. In a later genetic analysis, fewer N-insertions in productive TCRs were reported among donors in an Asian-associated ancestry cluster than the approximately 670-donor mean. Assigning TCR associations to individual alleles was difficult when HLA alleles, especially DR and DQ, strongly co-occurred. A later analysis found that TCR association rates varied across HLA loci, with DRB1 alleles showing the most associated TCRs and HLA-C alleles the fewest. In this cohort, only TCR beta chains were sequenced, and detectable features were limited by the absence of alpha or paired-chain data. In both the original and validation cohorts, the classifier was reported to diagnose cytomegalovirus status with high specificity and sensitivity. The authors suggested that the approach could potentially be generalized to other disease states and immunological phenotypes. The presence/absence analyses assumed that sequencing depth was roughly uniform across donors, and that assumption may not be true. A cluster of highly shared sequence variants was judged likely to be a technical artifact of the sequencing pipeline. Because HLA typing was missing for some donors at each locus, association tests included only the typed subset. Seventeen rarely observed V segments, including chromosome 9 orphons, were excluded from the earlier analysis of several hundred of the donors because counts were too low. In a later analysis, some 17,000 TCR beta sequences were associated with specific HLA alleles at a false discovery rate of 0.05. Linkage disequilibrium might explain the correlated functional status among segregating V segments, but an unknown experimental factor could not be excluded. Broadly in line with IMGT annotations, most TCR beta V segments showed up in productive rearrangements about 87% or about 30% of the time in an earlier analysis of about 500 of the donors. A later analysis reported that several top co-occurrence clusters appeared linked to parvovirus B19, influenza, CMV and Epstein-Barr virus.

The receptor library was made with the immunoSEQ multiplex PCR assay. The multiplex PCR relied on a mix of 60 forward primers for TCR Vbeta segments and 13 reverse primers for TCR Jbeta segments. Amplification of the CDR3 region of rearranged TCR beta genes was performed with a multiplex PCR assay on genomic DNA. Amplified TCR beta libraries were sequenced as 87-base-pair reads on the Illumina HiSeq System. The study's own analysis went as follows. Across the roughly 700 repertoires, a later analysis counted 78 million or so unique TCR beta chains, 9 million to 14 million of which were shared by at least two donors. Raw reads were error-corrected and collapsed into unique sequences with a nearest-neighbor algorithm that merged closely related sequences to remove PCR and sequencing errors. V, D and J gene segments were assigned by aligning CDR3 sequences to IMGT reference sequences. For a sequence to be retained, a match of at least six nucleotides was required to both a V gene segment and a J gene segment. A rearrangement counted as productive if the CDR3 had no stop codons and remained in frame with V and J, and every other rearrangement counted as non-productive. CDR3 was defined according to IMGT convention as the region running from the second conserved V-encoded cysteine to the conserved J-encoded phenylalanine. The earlier analysis of about 610 of the donors excluded sequences that lacked an unambiguous match to a single V gene segment. An earlier analysis of about 590 of the donors classified V segments as functional when productive rearrangements were above 56.7% and as segregating when the standard deviation between donors was above 5%. A statistical classification framework was built to diagnose cytomegalovirus status from the catalog of TCR beta chain sequences. In a later analysis, V and J genes were assigned by comparing TCR nucleotide sequences against IMGT/GENE-DB human TR gene sequences. A later analysis assigned CDR3 sequences and most-parsimonious VDJ recombination scenarios with the TCRdist pipeline. In a later analysis, each TCR beta chain was defined by its CDR3 amino acid sequence together with its V-gene family, and reads without a unique V-gene family were excluded. As a way to deal with suspected cross-contamination and a sequencing artifact, a later analysis dropped 450 to 700 nucleotide sequences that were highly shared and had low generation probability. In a later analysis, a clonal expansion index was calculated for each public chain from normalized within-repertoire ranks of inferred template counts. Generation probabilities in a later analysis came from a VDJ recombination model fitted to out-of-frame rearrangements, and those results were checked against IGoR. Hypergeometric tests were used in a later analysis to score TCR-TCR, TCR-HLA and TCR-CMV co-occurrence, with a repertoire-size bias correction applied to the TCR pairs. A later analysis estimated false discovery rates by permuting HLA or CMV assignments 20 times. In a later analysis, co-occurring TCRs were grouped using DBSCAN, and TCRdist sequence similarity was added for clustering within HLA-allele-positive subsets. Co-occurrence clustering excluded repertoires with fewer than 30,000 or more than 120,000 public chains, plus five with anomalous nucleotide sharing. As stored in TCRdb, this immuneACCESS dataset retains in-frame rearrangements with V and J assigned. A fraction of the clones does not appear; measured against another copy, unresolved V genes explain less than half of the discrepancy, and the remainder lacks a known reason. V and J calls and clone size come straight from that table; D and trimming were deduced from the DNA. This sample lists roughly 120,000 clones; over 75% were detected once. The ten largest account for around 1.6% of the sample.

The CDR3, from cysteine to phenylalanine, totals 14 residues. Left in the record is the CDR3 DNA by itself, 42 bases read in frame from the first base. As encoded in the germline V gene, CDR1 is SGHDT while CDR2 is YYEEEE. Between the V and J ends, shortened by 1 base and 1 base respectively, the junction contains 5 bases. This clone was counted between two and nine times. It lacks a known antigen. No qualities accompany the bases; no much larger clone lies one base away. Sample: PBMCs. The V and J segments used are TRBV5-6 and TRBJ2-2; no D gene call is confident. This TCR was sampled from a woman younger than 30 in good health and CMV-seronegative. The CDR3 reads CASSLRGNTGELFF. The DNA sequence is as follows: TGTGCCAGCAGCTTGAGAGGGAACACCGGGGAGCTGTTTTTT.